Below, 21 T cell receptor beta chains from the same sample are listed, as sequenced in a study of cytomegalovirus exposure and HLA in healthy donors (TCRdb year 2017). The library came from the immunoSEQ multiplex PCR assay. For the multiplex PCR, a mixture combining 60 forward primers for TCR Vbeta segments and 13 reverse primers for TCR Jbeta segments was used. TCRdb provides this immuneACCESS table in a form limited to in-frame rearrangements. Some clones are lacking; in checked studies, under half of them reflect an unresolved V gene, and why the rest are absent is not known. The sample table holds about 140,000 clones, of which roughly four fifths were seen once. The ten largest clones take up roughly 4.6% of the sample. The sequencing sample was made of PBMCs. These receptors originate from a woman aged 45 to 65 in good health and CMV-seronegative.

Here the CDR3 reads CASSPKGTNTDTQYF. The CDR3 DNA reads TGTGCCAGCAGCCCGAAGGGGACTAACACAGATACGCAGTATTTT. This rearrangement joins TRBV5-4 to TRBJ2-3; the match to TRBD2 covers 7 bases. With V trimmed by 4 bases and J by 2 bases, 7 bases remained unmatched. Germline values: CDR1 SGHNT, CDR2 YYREEE (reference sequence). CDR3 length: 15 amino acids.

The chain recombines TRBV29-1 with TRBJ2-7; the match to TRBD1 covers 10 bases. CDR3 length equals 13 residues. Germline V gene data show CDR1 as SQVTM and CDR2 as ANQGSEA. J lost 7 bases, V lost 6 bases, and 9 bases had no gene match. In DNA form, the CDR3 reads TGCAGCGTCGTGGGGACAGGGGTGGGGGAGCAGTACTTC. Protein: CSVVGTGVGEQYF.

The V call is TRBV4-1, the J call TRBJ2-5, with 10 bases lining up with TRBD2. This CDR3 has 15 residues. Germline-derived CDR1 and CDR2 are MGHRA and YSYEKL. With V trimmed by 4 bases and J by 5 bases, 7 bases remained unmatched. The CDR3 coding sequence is TGCGCCAGCAGCCTAGCGGGGACTAGCGCTGAGACCCAGTACTTC. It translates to CASSLAGTSAETQYF.

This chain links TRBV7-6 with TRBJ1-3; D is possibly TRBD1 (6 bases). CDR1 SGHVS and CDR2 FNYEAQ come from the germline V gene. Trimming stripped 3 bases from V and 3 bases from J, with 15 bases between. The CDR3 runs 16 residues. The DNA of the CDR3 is TGTGCCAGCAGCTTTGTACAGGGAAGGGGTGGAAACACCATATATTTT. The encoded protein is CASSFVQGRGGNTIYF.

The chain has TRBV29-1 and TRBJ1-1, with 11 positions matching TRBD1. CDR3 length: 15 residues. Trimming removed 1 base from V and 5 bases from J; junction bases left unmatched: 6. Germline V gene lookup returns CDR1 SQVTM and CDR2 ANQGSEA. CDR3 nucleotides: TGCAGCGTTGAAGGGACAGGGGGCAGTGGGACTGAAGCTTTCTTT. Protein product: CSVEGTGGSGTEAFF.

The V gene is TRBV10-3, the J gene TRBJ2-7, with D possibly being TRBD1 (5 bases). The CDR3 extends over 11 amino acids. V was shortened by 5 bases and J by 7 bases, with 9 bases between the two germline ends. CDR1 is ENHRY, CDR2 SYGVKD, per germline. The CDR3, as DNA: TGTGCCATCAGTACAGGAGATGAGCAGTACTTC. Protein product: CAISTGDEQYF.

The CDR3 DNA follows: TGTGCCACCAGCCCGGAGGCGGGGACAGTAAACATTCAGTACTTC. The encoded protein is CATSPEAGTVNIQYF. V is TRBV15 and J is TRBJ2-4; possibly TRBD1 for D (7 bases). CDR1 is LNHNV and CDR2 is YYDKDF in the germline V gene (reference sequence). The CDR3 totals 15 residues. Trimming took 5 bases from V and 6 from J, leaving 17 bases between them.

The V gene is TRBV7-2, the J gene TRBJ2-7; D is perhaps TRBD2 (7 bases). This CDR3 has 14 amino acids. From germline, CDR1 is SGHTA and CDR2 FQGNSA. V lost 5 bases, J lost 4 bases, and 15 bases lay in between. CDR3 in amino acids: CASSPQGTNYEQYF. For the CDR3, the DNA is TGTGCCAGCAGCCCGCAGGGGACTAATTACGAGCAGTACTTC.

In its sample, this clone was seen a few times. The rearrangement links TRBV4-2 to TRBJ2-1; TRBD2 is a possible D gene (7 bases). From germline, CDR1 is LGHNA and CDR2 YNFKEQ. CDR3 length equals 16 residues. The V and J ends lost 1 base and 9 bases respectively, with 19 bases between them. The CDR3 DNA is TGTGCCAGCAGCCAAGGAGGCGGGGGCGCGGACGTTGAGCAGTTCTTC. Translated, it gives CASSQGGGGADVEQFF.

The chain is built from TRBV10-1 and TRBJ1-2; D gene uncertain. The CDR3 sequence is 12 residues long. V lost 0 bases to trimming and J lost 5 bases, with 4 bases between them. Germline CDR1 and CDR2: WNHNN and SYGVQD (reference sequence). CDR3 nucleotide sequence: TGCGCCAGCAGTGAGTCCTCTTATGGCTACACCTTC. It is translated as CASSESSYGYTF.

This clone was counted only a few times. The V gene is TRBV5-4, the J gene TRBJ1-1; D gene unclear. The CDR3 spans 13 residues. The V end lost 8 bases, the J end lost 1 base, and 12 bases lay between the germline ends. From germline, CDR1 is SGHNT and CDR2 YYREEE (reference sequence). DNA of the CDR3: TGTGCCAGTAATCCGGCAGGGAACACTGAAGCTTTCTTT. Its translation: CASNPAGNTEAFF.

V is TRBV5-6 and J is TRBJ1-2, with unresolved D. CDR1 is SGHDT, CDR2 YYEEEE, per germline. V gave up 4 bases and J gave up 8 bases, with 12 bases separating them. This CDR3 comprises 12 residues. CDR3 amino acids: CASSRVGEGYTF. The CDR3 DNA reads TGTGCCAGCAGCCGGGTGGGAGAGGGCTACACCTTC.

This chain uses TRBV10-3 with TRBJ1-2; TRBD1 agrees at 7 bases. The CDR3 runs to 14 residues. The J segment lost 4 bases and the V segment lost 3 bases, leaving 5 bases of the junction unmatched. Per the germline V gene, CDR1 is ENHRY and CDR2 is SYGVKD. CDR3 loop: CAISEWDSTYGYTF. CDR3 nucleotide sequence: TGTGCCATCAGTGAATGGGACAGCACCTATGGCTACACCTTC.

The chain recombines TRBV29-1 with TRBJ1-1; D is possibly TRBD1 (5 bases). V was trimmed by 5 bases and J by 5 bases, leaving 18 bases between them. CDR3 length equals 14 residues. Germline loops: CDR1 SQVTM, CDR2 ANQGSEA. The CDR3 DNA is TGCAGCGTTACACGGGGGGGAAGGGATACTGAAGCTTTCTTT. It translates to CSVTRGGRDTEAFF.

The CDR3 is CASSDWDTSYEQYF. The CDR3, as DNA: TGTGCCAGCAGCGATTGGGACACCTCCTACGAGCAGTACTTC. The chain links TRBV28 to TRBJ2-7; perhaps TRBD1 as D (6 bases). The V end was cut by 6 bases, the J end by 0 bases, with 12 bases between. This CDR3 has 14 residues. Looked up from germline, CDR1 is MDHEN and CDR2 is SYDVKM.

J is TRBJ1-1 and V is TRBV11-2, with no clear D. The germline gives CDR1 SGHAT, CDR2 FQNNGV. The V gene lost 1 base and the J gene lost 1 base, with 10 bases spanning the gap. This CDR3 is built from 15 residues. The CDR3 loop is CASSLVGRPNTEAFF. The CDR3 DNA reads TGTGCCAGCAGCTTAGTGGGGAGACCGAACACTGAAGCTTTCTTT. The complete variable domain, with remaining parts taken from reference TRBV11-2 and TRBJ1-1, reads EAGVAQSPRYKIIEKRQSVAFWCNPISGHATLYWYQQILGQGPKLLIQFQNNGVVDDSQLPKDRFSAERLKGVDSTLKIQPAKLEDSAVYLCASSLVGRPNTEAFFGQGTRLTVV.

CDR3 amino acids: CASSEEQPWPGNTIYF. CDR3 in DNA: TGTGCCAGCAGTGAAGAACAGCCTTGGCCTGGAAACACCATATATTTT. The V and J genes are TRBV2 and TRBJ1-3; D unresolved. With 1 base removed from V and 2 bases from J, the gap between germline ends came to 12 bases. CDR1 and CDR2 (germline): SNHLY, FYNNEI. The CDR3 extends over 16 amino acids. Looking up the rest from reference TRBV2 and TRBJ1-3 gives the full variable domain: EPEVTQTPSHQVTQMGQEVILRCVPISNHLYFYWYRQILGQKVEFLVSFYNNEISEKSEIFDDQFSVERPDGSNFTLKIRSTKLEDSAMYFCASSEEQPWPGNTIYFGEGSWLTVV.

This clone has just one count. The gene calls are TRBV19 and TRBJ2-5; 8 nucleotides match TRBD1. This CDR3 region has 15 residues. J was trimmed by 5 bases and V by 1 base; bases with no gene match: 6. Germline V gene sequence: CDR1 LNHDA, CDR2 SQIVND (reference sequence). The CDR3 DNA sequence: TGTGCCAGTAGTATAGGGGCAGGGGGCTGGGAGACCCAGTACTTC. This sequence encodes CASSIGAGGWETQYF.

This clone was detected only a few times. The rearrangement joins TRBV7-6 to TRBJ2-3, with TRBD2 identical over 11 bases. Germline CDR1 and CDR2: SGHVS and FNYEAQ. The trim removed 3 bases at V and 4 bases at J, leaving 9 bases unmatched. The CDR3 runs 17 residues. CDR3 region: CASSLDFSGGDADTQYF. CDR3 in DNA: TGTGCCAGCAGCTTGGACTTTAGCGGGGGGGACGCAGATACGCAGTATTTT. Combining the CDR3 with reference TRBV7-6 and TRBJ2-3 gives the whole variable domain GAGVSQSPRYKVTKRGQDVALRCDPISGHVSLYWYRQALGQGPEFLTYFNYEAQQDKSGLPNDRFSAERPEGSISTLTIQRTEQRDSAMYRCASSLDFSGGDADTQYFGPGTRLTVL.

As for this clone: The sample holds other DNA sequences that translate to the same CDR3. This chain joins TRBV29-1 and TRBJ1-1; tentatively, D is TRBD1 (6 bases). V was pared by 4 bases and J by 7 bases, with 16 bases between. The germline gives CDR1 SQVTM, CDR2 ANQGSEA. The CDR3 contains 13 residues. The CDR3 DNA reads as TGCAGCGTTGTAGCGGGGGCGCGGGGTGAAGCTTTCTTT. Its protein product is CSVVAGARGEAFF.

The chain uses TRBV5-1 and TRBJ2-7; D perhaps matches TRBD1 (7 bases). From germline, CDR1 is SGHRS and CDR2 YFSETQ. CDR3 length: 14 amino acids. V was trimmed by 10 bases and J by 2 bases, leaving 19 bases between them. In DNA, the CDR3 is TGCGCCTCAGCTTCTCAGGGGGGACCCTACGAGCAGTACTTC. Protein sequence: CASASQGGPYEQYF.